Sequencing of this T cell receptor beta chain was carried out in a study of CD8 T cells in Susac syndrome. Study findings and constraints: The study conceded that relatively few individuals underwent its TCR sequencing and HLA analysis.

The germline gives CDR1 MNHEY, CDR2 SMNVEV (reference sequence). V was clipped by 0 bases and J by 10 bases, with 10 bases between them. There are 13 residues in the CDR3. The multiple sclerosis control group was made up of treatment-naive patients with stable or active relapsing-remitting disease. Negative magnetic isolation gave CD8+ and CD4+ cells; FACS enriched CD8+ TEMRA. A note on this clonotype: Its target is unknown.

The RNA input was about 0.5 to 1 ug, and it was reverse transcribed with random hexamers. TCRdb reprocessed the immunoSEQ multiplex PCR reads via MiXCR and lists one record per CDR3 protein. This sample yields 250,000 to 350,000 distinct CDR3 sequences, of which 85% are seen a single time; approximately 0.12% belongs to the top ten. The sample consisted of CD8+ T cells from PBMCs. The TCR was taken from a human donor with multiple sclerosis. V and J are TRBV27 and TRBJ1-5; unclear D gene. CDR3 region: CASSLSVRSPQHF. The CDR3 nucleotides read TGTGCCAGCAGTTTATCGGTAAGGAGCCCCCAGCATTTT.